Below are 12 T cell receptor beta chains sequenced from a single sample in a study of vaccination and CD4 T cells after COVID-19. Which antigens these TCRs recognize remains unknown. The sample's time point: late sampling 161 to 241 days after vaccination in three convalescent patients. The treatment: approximately nine-day PBMC culture with coronavirus spike peptide pools or control peptides (ViraFEST assay). The Oncomine TCR Beta short-read assay was what sequenced the DNA obtained from cultured CD4+ T cells. TCRdb re-called the PCR reads through MiXCR, storing one row per CDR3 protein. Among approximately 20,000 distinct CDR3 sequences listed, about half were seen once. This sample comprised CD4+ T cells from blood, cultured in vitro, obtained about 7 months after SARS-CoV-2 vaccination. These receptors all stem from a human donor who had recovered from COVID-19.

The chain employs TRBV27 and TRBJ2-7, with a weak D call TRBD1 (5 bases). The CDR3 extends over 16 amino acids. V was shortened by 3 bases and J by 4 bases, with 19 bases between the two germline ends. CDR1 and CDR2 (germline): MNHEY, SMNVEV (reference sequence). In DNA, the CDR3 is TGTGCCAGCAGTTTGGTGGGGCGCGGCCCTCCTTACGAGCAGTACTTC. Its translation is CASSLVGRGPPYEQYF.

In nucleotides, the CDR3 is TGTGCCAGCAGCCCGACCAAGACTAGCGGATACGGTGAGCAGTTCTTC. Translated, it gives CASSPTKTSGYGEQFF. V usage is TRBV5-8 and J usage is TRBJ2-1; 9 nucleotides align to TRBD2. Per germline, CDR1 SGHTS and CDR2 YDEGEE. V dropped 4 bases and J dropped 9; count of bases not matched to a gene: 14. The CDR3 is 16 amino acids.

The V gene is TRBV6-5, the J gene TRBJ2-5, with D possibly being TRBD1 (6 bases). Deletions cut 2 bases from V and 5 bases from J, with 12 bases between. CDR1 is MNHEY and CDR2 is SVGAGI in the germline V gene. The CDR3 consists of 14 residues. The CDR3 DNA sequence: TGTGCCAGCAGTTACATCTGGGGGCGTGAGACCCAGTACTTC. Translation gives CASSYIWGRETQYF.

This clonotype was seen a few times. V and J are TRBV20-1 and TRBJ1-1; 9 bases are shared with TRBD1. Trimming removed 6 bases from V and 5 bases from J; junction bases left unmatched: 13. The CDR3 is 15 residues long. Germline V gives CDR1 DFQATT, CDR2 SNEGSKA (reference sequence). The CDR3 DNA reads as TGCAGTGCCGCCCGACAGGGGGTCTACGTAACTGAAGCTTTCTTT. As protein: CSAARQGVYVTEAFF.

The V gene is TRBV6-2 or TRBV6-3, the J gene TRBJ2-7; either TRBD1 or TRBD2 may fit D (5 bases each). Trimming took off 6 bases at V and 2 bases at J, with 14 bases between the two ends. Per germline, CDR1 MNHEY and CDR2 SVGEGT. The CDR3 loop spans 14 amino acids. The CDR3 DNA sequence: TGTGCCAGCAGAGCCTGGGACGGAACCTACGAGCAGTACTTC. Amino acids: CASRAWDGTYEQYF.

This clonotype was picked up a small number of times. The J gene is TRBJ2-7, the V gene TRBV7-2, with a possible D match to TRBD2 (5 bases). The ends were cut back, 5 bases at V and 6 bases at J, with 14 bases in the middle. This CDR3 spans 13 amino acids. CDR1 is SGHTA and CDR2 is FQGNSA in the germline V gene. In DNA, the CDR3 is TGTGCCAGCAGCCTACCCCGGCGGGCCGAGCAGTACTTC. Its protein is CASSLPRRAEQYF. The entire variable domain, with the rest obtained from reference TRBV7-2 and TRBJ2-7, is as follows: GAGVSQSPSNKVTEKGKDVELRCDPISGHTALYWYRQSLGQGLEFLIYFQGNSAPDKSGLPSDRFSAERTGGSVSTLTIQRTQQEDSAVYLCASSLPRRAEQYFGPGTRLTVT.

This rearrangement joins TRBV6-1 to TRBJ2-1, with D unclear. This CDR3 has 13 amino acids. Germline assignment: CDR1 MNHNS and CDR2 SASEGT. With 6 bases removed from V and 7 bases from J, the gap between germline ends came to 13 bases. The CDR3 sequence: CASSSTEPNEQFF. The CDR3 region has the DNA TGTGCCAGCAGCTCTACCGAACCGAATGAGCAGTTCTTC.

The genes are TRBV7-2 and TRBJ2-5, with 11 bases lining up with TRBD1. Looked up from germline, CDR1 is SGHTA and CDR2 is FQGNSA. V dropped 4 bases and J dropped 4; count of bases not matched to a gene: 8. This CDR3 is built from 16 residues. CDR3 in amino acids: CASSSRTGTGGETQYF. The CDR3 bases are TGTGCCAGCAGCTCAAGGACGGGGACAGGGGGAGAGACCCAGTACTTC.

The V and J genes are TRBV6-1 and TRBJ1-5; the match to TRBD1 covers 8 bases. CDR1 MNHNS and CDR2 SASEGT come from the germline V gene. The ends lost 7 bases at V and 2 bases at J; junction bases unmatched: 4. The CDR3 is 14 amino acids. CDR3 nucleotides: TGTGCCAGCAAACGGACAGGGCGCAATCAGCCCCAGCATTTT. Translated: CASKRTGRNQPQHF.

V usage is TRBV20-1 and J usage is TRBJ1-1; the D gene is possibly TRBD1 (6 bases). The V gene's germline CDR1 is DFQATT and CDR2 SNEGSKA (reference sequence). Trimming removed 2 bases at V and 3 bases at J, with 16 bases between. This CDR3 has 15 amino acids. The CDR3 DNA sequence: TGCAGTGCTAGAACAGGGTGGGGGGGGTACACTGAAGCTTTCTTT. It specifies CSARTGWGGYTEAFF.

This chain connects TRBV7-2 to TRBJ2-5; the D is unclear. The germline CDR1 and CDR2 sequences are SGHTA and FQGNSA. V lost 5 bases and J 0 bases, leaving 4 bases between the germline ends. The CDR3 runs 12 residues. CDR3 amino acids: CASSLYQETQYF. The DNA for the CDR3 is TGTGCCAGCAGCCTCTACCAAGAGACCCAGTACTTC.

This clonotype showed up just a few times. This rearrangement joins TRBV6-5 to TRBJ2-1; a possible D gene is TRBD2 (5 bases). This CDR3 comprises 11 residues. Trimming took off 4 bases at V and 10 bases at J, with 8 bases between the two ends. In germline, CDR1 is MNHEY, CDR2 SVGAGI. The CDR3 DNA follows: TGTGCCAGCAGTTCGGGGTGGGAGCAGTTCTTC. Residues: CASSSGWEQFF.